This TCR beta chain was recorded in a study of blood T cell repertoires in COVID-19. Study details: Collection of acute and convalescent COVID-19 samples took place in the United States, Italy and Spain. PBMCs, B-cell-depleted T cells, or T cells were the source of the cDNA or gDNA that made up the material.

In the authors' methods: Estimation of nucleated cell counts was performed using reference gene primer amplification. The method was immunoSEQ multiplex PCR; TCRdb's version includes in-frame clones alone and lacks a portion of them. The V and J calls and clone size are taken from that table; D and trimming were inferred from the DNA. The top ten hold 6.9% of the sample, which has about 75,000 clones, 90% seen once. V was shortened by 0 bases and J by 5 bases, with 10 bases between the two germline ends. The CDR3 sequence is 14 residues long. Germline lookup yields CDR1 MNHNS and CDR2 SASEGT. Sequenced: peripheral blood. The sequence derives from a human donor in a cohort sampled during active COVID-19. The chain has TRBV6-1 and TRBJ1-1, with D possibly matching TRBD1 (6 bases). CDR3 in amino acids: CASSEAGRGTEAFF. The CDR3 coding sequence is TGTGCCAGCAGTGAAGCAGGGAGGGGGACTGAAGCTTTCTTT.